This TCR beta chain was sequenced in a study of T cell responses to AZD1222 COVID-19 vaccine (dated by TCRdb to the early 2020s). In terms of the full investigation: AZD1222 recipients with second doses at about 4 weeks or about 12 weeks were pooled, because spike-specific TCR depth and breadth did not differ between schedules. TCR sequencing covered more than 230 trial participants: 200 to 220 given two doses of AZD1222 and around 26 given two doses of MenACWY control vaccine. Enrollment into the trials was organized by age into subgroups of 18-55, 56-69 and 70-plus years, and those subgroups contained roughly 150, 30 and 60 TCR-sequenced participants, respectively. Findings and caveats that apply to the study as a whole: Nearly half of unique spike-specific TCRs reportedly recognized epitopes outside regions mutated in the B.1.351 and B.1.1.7 variants. Because no day 14 peak-response samples were available, repertoires were characterized only after the peak T cell response. A significant rise in spike-specific TCR breadth and depth was observed after two AZD1222 doses relative to day 0 and relative to MenACWY recipients. The whole spike protein was spanned by vaccine-associated CD4 TCRs, and dominant responses were seen in regions 160-218 and 743-854. Participants were mostly white British, with more females than males. The authors suggested clonal diversity may have been underestimated. In the small 56-69-year group, the increase in depth fell short of significance, most likely because of low power. Only a handful of AZD1222 recipients were SARS-CoV-2 seropositive at baseline, limiting conclusions about previously exposed vaccinees.

On this clone itself: Its recognized antigen is unknown. Base qualities are not provided; no much larger clone lies one nucleotide away.

From a lookup of the germline V gene, CDR1 and CDR2 are SNHLY and FYNNEI. Trimming removed 2 bases from V and 6 bases from J, leaving 10 bases between the germline ends. The CDR3 contains 13 residues, cysteine and phenylalanine counted. Of the read, only the CDR3 DNA is kept; its 39 bases are in frame from base 1. The CDR3 regions of human TCRbeta chains were analyzed by immunosequencing. Regarding the original processing steps: TCRs in the repertoires were matched against a reference library of SARS-CoV-2-specific TCRs that had been generated with the MIRA antigen-specificity platform. Breadth was defined as the fraction of unique TCRs that were SARS-CoV-2-associated, and depth was defined as the fraction of total T cells that were SARS-CoV-2-associated. Each spike-specific TCR was assigned to its reactive spike region and to a CD4 or CD8 class using the MIRA data. Log10-transformed breadth and depth values were compared by one-way ANOVA with Sidak's multiple comparisons tests. Held by TCRdb, this immuneACCESS table contains in-frame sequences only and omits some clones. Under half of the omission traces to an unresolved V gene where checked; the cause of the rest is unknown. The V and J calls and clone size were taken over from that table, and D and trimming were inferred from the DNA. The sample table shows some 160,000 clones, and approximately 93% are seen once. Approximately 1% of the sample lies in the top ten.

The time point label for this specimen denotes: baseline before first vaccination. Vaccinee samples came from UK trials COV001 and COV002, including a single-blind randomized controlled phase 2/3 trial of AZD1222 (ChAdOx1 nCoV-19) in healthy adults. For TCRbeta chain sequencing, PBMC samples were collected from trial participants at day 0 and at day 28 after the second dose. The chain was built from TRBV2 and TRBJ1-2; the D gene identity is not certain. This TCR derives from an adult in good health. The starting material was peripheral blood, obtained on day 0 of AZD1222 vaccination. The CDR3 loop reads CASSESEGNGYTF. The bases are TGTGCCAGCAGTGAATCTGAAGGAAATGGCTACACCTTC. The CDR3, completed at both ends by the reference TRBV2 and TRBJ1-2 genes, gives the full variable domain EPEVTQTPSHQVTQMGQEVILRCVPISNHLYFYWYRQILGQKVEFLVSFYNNEISEKSEIFDDQFSVERPDGSNFTLKIRSTKLEDSAMYFCASSESEGNGYTFGSGTRLTVV.